This T cell receptor (beta chain) was recovered during a study of T cells after somatic rescue of genetic block. The germline V gene encodes CDR1 SGHRS and CDR2 YFSETQ. J was trimmed by 8 bases and V by 4 bases; bases with no gene match: 9. The CDR3 loop spans 14 amino acids. Method: immunoSEQ multiplex PCR; TCRdb's copy keeps in-frame clones and lacks some. The profile shows about 12,000 clones, around 70% of them singletons. The chain joins TRBV5-1 to TRBJ1-2, with 9 bases lining up with TRBD1. The TCR sequence derives from a boy aged 5-17 years. The material sequenced was peripheral blood mononuclear cells (PBMCs). CDR3 bases: TGCGCCAGCAGCCCGGACAGGGGAAGGGGGGGCTACACCTTC. This codes for CASSPDRGRGGYTF.